These 24 T cell receptor beta chains were all obtained from the same sample, sequenced in a study of blood T cell repertoires in COVID-19. Generated by immunoSEQ multiplex PCR, the TCRdb table keeps only in-frame clones and is missing some. Here the sample spans approximately 76,000 clones, approximately 80% being singletons. Sequencing was performed on peripheral blood. The receptors shown here come from a man aged 45-65 years with acute or convalescent COVID-19.

This clone was seen a few times. The chain has TRBV5-6 and TRBJ1-5, with 9 bases that match TRBD1. The CDR3 spans 16 residues. V was pared by 4 bases and J by 6 bases, with 11 bases of the junction left unmatched. CDR1 is SGHDT and CDR2 is YYEEEE in the germline V gene. The CDR3 reads CASSQQGADLRQPQHF. CDR3 bases: TGTGCCAGCAGCCAACAGGGGGCCGATCTGCGTCAGCCCCAGCATTTT.

The gene calls are TRBV5-1 and TRBJ2-6; a possible D gene is TRBD1 (6 bases). Germline-derived CDR1 and CDR2 are SGHRS and YFSETQ. Trimming took 4 bases from V and 0 from J, leaving 11 bases between them. The CDR3 consists of 16 residues. DNA for the CDR3: TGCGCCAGCAGCGAAGGACAGAACTCTGGGGCCAACGTCCTGACTTTC. Translating it yields CASSEGQNSGANVLTF. The full variable domain, completed using reference TRBV5-1 and TRBJ2-6, is KAGVTQTPRYLIKTRGQQVTLSCSPISGHRSVSWYQQTPGQGLQFLFEYFSETQRNKGNFPGRFSGRQFSNSRSEMNVSTLELGDSALYLCASSEGQNSGANVLTFGAGSRLTVL.

This clone showed up just once. V gene TRBV11-2 combines with J gene TRBJ2-5; possible D gene TRBD1, 6 bases. Germline V CDR1 and CDR2: SGHAT, FQNNGV. The V and J ends lost 5 bases and 4 bases respectively, with 14 bases between them. The CDR3 has 14 amino acids. The DNA of the CDR3 is TGTGCCAGCAGCCCCTACTCCAGGGGAGAGACCCAGTACTTC. Translated, it gives CASSPYSRGETQYF.

The chain links TRBV4-3 to TRBJ2-7; 9 nucleotides match TRBD1. The CDR3 has 15 residues. V was clipped by 4 bases and J by 1 base; unmatched bases: 5. Per germline, CDR1 LGHNA and CDR2 YSLEER. CDR3 sequence: CASSRTGGASYEQYF. CDR3 DNA: TGCGCCAGCAGCCGAACAGGGGGCGCTTCCTACGAGCAGTACTTC.

The chain is built from TRBV19 and TRBJ1-1, with D perhaps matching TRBD1 (6 bases). The CDR3 has 16 residues. V shed 9 bases and J shed 4 bases, with 24 bases lying between them. Germline CDR1 LNHDA, CDR2 SQIVND (reference sequence). This CDR3 reads CASTTTSQGRGTEAFF. CDR3 nucleotides: TGTGCCAGCACCACCACATCACAGGGCAGGGGCACTGAAGCTTTCTTT.

This chain uses TRBV2 with TRBJ2-2, with unresolved D. Per germline, CDR1 SNHLY and CDR2 FYNNEI. The CDR3 extends over 12 amino acids. V shed 7 bases and J shed 5 bases, with 8 bases lying between them. CDR3 amino acids: CASKIYTGELFF. CDR3 nucleotide sequence: TGTGCCAGCAAAATCTATACCGGGGAGCTGTTTTTT.

This clone was found once. V gene TRBV9 combines with J gene TRBJ1-2; TRBD1 agrees at 8 bases. The CDR3 is 16 amino acids. Germline values: CDR1 SGDLS, CDR2 YYNGEE. V lost 0 bases, J lost 5 bases, and 9 bases stayed unmatched. The CDR3, as DNA: TGTGCCAGCAGCGTAGCGGCAGGGGGCGCGAGGTATGGCTACACCTTC. Its translation: CASSVAAGGARYGYTF.

The gene calls are TRBV19 and TRBJ1-1; TRBD1 might be the D (5 bases). There are 17 residues in the CDR3. Trimming stripped 6 bases from V and 0 bases from J, with 20 bases between. Germline lookup yields CDR1 LNHDA and CDR2 SQIVND (reference sequence). The chain's CDR3 is CASSLLWGGEMNTEAFF. CDR3 DNA: TGTGCCAGTAGCCTCCTGTGGGGGGGAGAGATGAACACTGAAGCTTTCTTT.

The chain employs TRBV19 and TRBJ2-5, with 7 bases matching TRBD1. Germline V gene sequence: CDR1 LNHDA, CDR2 SQIVND (reference sequence). V shed 5 bases and J 4 bases; nucleotides not matched to a gene: 1. The CDR3 loop spans 12 amino acids. The CDR3 sequence is CASSAGGETQYF. For the CDR3, the DNA is TGTGCCAGTAGTGCAGGGGGAGAGACCCAGTACTTC.

The gene calls are TRBV18 and TRBJ2-1; D unclear. With 3 bases removed from V and 7 bases from J, the gap between germline ends came to 10 bases. CDR1 is KGHSH, CDR2 LQKENI, per germline. The CDR3 sequence is 13 residues long. CDR3 sequence: CASSPLQANEQFF. The CDR3 nucleotides read TGTGCCAGCTCACCGCTCCAGGCTAATGAGCAGTTCTTC.

The chain is built from TRBV11-3 and TRBJ2-1; TRBD2 agrees at 10 bases. The CDR3 loop spans 18 amino acids. Germline V gives CDR1 SGHNT, CDR2 YENEEA. V gave up 1 base and J gave up 8 bases; unmatched junction bases: 14. CDR3 DNA sequence: TGTGCCAGCAGCTTAGGGCCCTCACCTAGCGGGGGTAATGATGAGCAGTTCTTC. Translating gives CASSLGPSPSGGNDEQFF.

Remarks on this clone: The junction does not match germline at one end; this may be a read error. This chain connects TRBV20-1 to TRBJ2-2, with a weak D call TRBD2 (5 bases). The CDR3 runs to 13 residues. CDR1 is DFQATT and CDR2 is SNEGSKA in the germline V gene (reference sequence). CDR3 nucleotides: TGCAGTGCTAGTCATACGAACACCGGGGAGCTGCTTTTT. Its protein is CSASHTNTGELLF.

This clone came up many times. V is TRBV5-4 and J is TRBJ2-7; 7 positions agree with TRBD1. The trim removed 0 bases at V and 3 bases at J, leaving 3 bases unmatched. The CDR3 consists of 14 residues. Germline lookup yields CDR1 SGHNT and CDR2 YYREEE (reference sequence). The CDR3 DNA reads TGTGCCAGCAGCTTGGCAGGGGGACACTACGAGCAGTACTTC. It is translated as CASSLAGGHYEQYF.

V gene TRBV6-6 combines with J gene TRBJ2-5; TRBD1 agrees at 9 bases. V gave up 6 bases and J gave up 5 bases; unmatched junction bases: 10. Germline CDR1 reads MNHNY; CDR2 reads SVGAGI (reference sequence). The CDR3 contains 15 residues. The CDR3 loop is CASSRGDRAAETQYF. The CDR3 bases are TGTGCCAGCAGCCGAGGGGACAGGGCAGCGGAGACCCAGTACTTC.

The sample holds a few counts of this clone. V is TRBV7-2 and J is TRBJ1-5; 10 bases are shared with TRBD1. Germline V gene data show CDR1 as SGHTA and CDR2 as FQGNSA. The CDR3 runs to 15 residues. V lost 5 bases and J lost 6; bases outside the gene matches: 7. CDR3 in DNA: TGTGCCAGCAGCGAGGACAGGGGGGGAGGTCAGCCCCAGCATTTT. Translating it yields CASSEDRGGGQPQHF.

The chain carries TRBV6-5 and TRBJ1-2; D perhaps matches TRBD1 (6 bases). The CDR3 totals 13 residues. Trimming took off 6 bases at V and 2 bases at J, with 10 bases between the two ends. Germline V CDR1 and CDR2: MNHEY, SVGAGI. The CDR3 sequence: CASRPGQNYGYTF. The DNA for the CDR3 is TGTGCCAGCAGGCCCGGACAGAACTATGGCTACACCTTC.

Concerning this clone: The junction departs from the called germline gene at one end, perhaps through a read error. J is TRBJ2-1 and V is TRBV29-1, with D hard to call. CDR3 length equals 11 residues. Germline V gene sequence: CDR1 SQVTM, CDR2 ANQGSEA. The CDR3 nucleotides read TGCAGCGTTGGTTCCTTCAATGAGCAGTTCTTC. This gives the protein CSVGSFNEQFF.

The CDR3 DNA sequence: TGTGCCAGCAGTTACTCATCGGATGGCTACACCTTC. Amino acid sequence: CASSYSSDGYTF. The chain is built from TRBV6-2 or TRBV6-3 and TRBJ1-2; no reliable D call. Trimming cost V 0 bases and J 6 bases, with 5 bases left between them. Germline assignment: CDR1 MNHEY and CDR2 SVGEGT. The length of the CDR3 is 12 residues.

CDR3: CASSLDRAGELFF. The DNA for the CDR3 is TGTGCCAGCAGCCTAGACAGGGCTGGGGAGCTGTTTTTT. This chain joins TRBV5-4 and TRBJ2-2; 7 bases are a match to TRBD1. The V gene's germline CDR1 is SGHNT and CDR2 YYREEE (reference sequence). V lost 4 bases to trimming and J lost 8 bases; unmatched junction nucleotides: 5. The CDR3 runs 13 residues.

The rearrangement links TRBV6-5 to TRBJ1-1; 10 nucleotides align to TRBD1. The ends lost 3 bases at V and 4 bases at J; junction bases unmatched: 8. The CDR3 runs 16 residues. CDR1 and CDR2 (germline): MNHEY, SVGAGI. The CDR3 spells CASSYIPGQGSTEAFF. The CDR3 DNA reads as TGTGCCAGCAGTTATATCCCGGGACAGGGGTCCACTGAAGCTTTCTTT.

This clone was detected once. The V call is TRBV27, the J call TRBJ1-2, with D uncertain. The CDR3 length is 15 residues. CDR1 MNHEY and CDR2 SMNVEV come from the germline V gene (reference sequence). The ends were cut back, 3 bases at V and 2 bases at J, with 13 bases in the middle. The CDR3 nucleotides read TGTGCCAGCAGTTTGCGCGCAGGCCTCAACTATGGCTACACCTTC. It encodes CASSLRAGLNYGYTF.

This chain's CDR3 is CASKTGAWWDEKLFF. The CDR3 nucleotides are TGCGCCAGCAAAACAGGGGCATGGTGGGACGAAAAACTGTTTTTT. V is TRBV5-1 and J is TRBJ1-4; 7 bases match TRBD1. CDR3 length: 15 amino acids. V shed 6 bases, J shed 8 bases, and the junction held 13 bases outside the gene matches. Germline CDR1 SGHRS, CDR2 YFSETQ.

This chain links TRBV6-5 with TRBJ1-2, with D hard to call. Germline CDR1 MNHEY, CDR2 SVGAGI. The CDR3 totals 14 residues. The CDR3 region is CLLGLGSSNYGYTF. The CDR3 nucleotides are TGTCTCCTAGGACTTGGGTCTAGTAACTATGGCTACACCTTC.

The chain combines TRBV5-1 with TRBJ1-1; perhaps TRBD1 as D (6 bases). V gave up 3 bases and J gave up 5 bases, with 20 bases separating them. Germline assignment: CDR1 SGHRS and CDR2 YFSETQ. The CDR3 runs to 16 residues. The CDR3: CASSSSRGASETEAFF. The CDR3 nucleotides are TGCGCCAGCAGCTCTAGTCGGGGGGCGAGTGAGACTGAAGCTTTCTTT.